This TCR beta chain was recovered during a study of CD8 T cells in ankylosing spondylitis. This clonotype has more than one count but fewer than ten. Its antigen is not identified. Making use of molecular barcodes, quantitative 5'-RACE generated TCR beta libraries. One entry per CDR3 protein, called by TCRdb with MiXCR from the 5' RACE reads. Altogether about 840,000 distinct CDR3 sequences are present, approximately 10% being singletons, with the ten largest covering under 0.6%. The study's findings and limits: Blood of patients with ankylosing spondylitis appeared to be characterized by a TCR beta motif of about eight highly homologous variants. A subset of motif variants has previously been described in the synovial fluid and blood of reactive arthritis. The authors reported significant enrichment of disease-linked clones in matched ankylosing spondylitis synovial fluid. Disease-associated clones were CD8+ and fairly uncommon in peripheral blood.

Deletions cut 3 bases from V and 3 bases from J, with 15 bases between. Per the germline V gene, CDR1 is MDHEN and CDR2 is SYDVKM. CDR3 size: 16 residues. Sequenced sample: blood, either unsorted or a sorted T cell fraction (not recorded which). The chain joins TRBV28 to TRBJ2-1; a weak D match, TRBD2 (7 bases). The receptor was isolated from a male donor with ankylosing spondylitis. The CDR3 protein is CASSFSGGPGYNEQFF. As DNA, the CDR3 is TGTGCCAGCAGTTTCTCCGGGGGGCCGGGCTACAATGAGCAGTTCTTC.